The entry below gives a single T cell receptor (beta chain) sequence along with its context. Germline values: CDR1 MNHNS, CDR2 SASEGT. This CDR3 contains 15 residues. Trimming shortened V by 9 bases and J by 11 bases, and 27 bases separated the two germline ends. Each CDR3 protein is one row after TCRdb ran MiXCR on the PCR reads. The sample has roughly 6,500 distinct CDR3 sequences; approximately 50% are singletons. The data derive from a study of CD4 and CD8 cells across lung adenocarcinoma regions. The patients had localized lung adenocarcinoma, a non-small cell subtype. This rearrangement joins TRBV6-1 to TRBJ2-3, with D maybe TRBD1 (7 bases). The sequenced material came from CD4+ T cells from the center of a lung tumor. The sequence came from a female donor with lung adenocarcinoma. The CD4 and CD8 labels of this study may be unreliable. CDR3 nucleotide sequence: TGTGCCAGGAGCGACCAGGGAGGTAGCACAGGGGAGCAGTATTTT. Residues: CARSDQGGSTGEQYF.